One T cell receptor (beta chain) is described in this entry. TCRdb recomputed calls from the reads with MiXCR, one row per CDR3 protein. The table lists 25,000 to 30,000 distinct CDR3 sequences, approximately 20% of them singletons. This sample stems from a study of patients with pleural tuberculosis. The receptor's source is a human donor with pleural tuberculosis. Sample: peripheral blood.

In DNA, the CDR3 is TGTGCCAGCAGTCTGACAGGGGATAGCGGAGGCTTCTACAATGAGCAGTTCTTC. Translated: CASSLTGDSGGFYNEQFF. The chain joins TRBV2 to TRBJ2-1, with 8 bases aligning to TRBD1. CDR1 is SNHLY and CDR2 is FYNNEI in the germline V gene. The CDR3 is 18 amino acids. The junction had 15 bases not matched to a gene; V was cut back by 5 bases and J by 3 bases.